These T cell receptor beta chains were read from a single sample in a study of CD8 T cells in ankylosing spondylitis. TCRdb fed the 5' RACE reads into MiXCR, producing one record per CDR3 protein. The sample shows 30,000 to 45,000 distinct CDR3 sequences, approximately 16% of them seen only once. The sample was blood. The source of these receptors is a male donor with ankylosing spondylitis or in good health (not recorded which). Each CDR3 is given with its conserved first and last residue. Each record gives: V gene, clone size, J gene, D gene, CDR3 protein, CDR3 DNA. D genes are given only for firm matches. A clone size is listed for some rows: how often the clone was seen (once, few, many), or a class if it is expanded.

V gene: TRBV5-1; clone size: few; J gene: TRBJ2-7; D gene: TRBD2; CDR3 protein: CASSSGTSGRKQYF; CDR3 DNA: TGCGCCAGCAGCTCCGGGACTAGCGGGAGAAAGCAGTACTTC
V gene: TRBV28; clone size: .; J gene: TRBJ2-1; D gene: TRBD1; CDR3 protein: CASSLPRATGYPYNEQFF; CDR3 DNA: TGTGCCAGCAGTCTCCCCAGGGCGACAGGGTACCCCTACAATGAGCAGTTCTTC
V gene: TRBV11-2; clone size: .; J gene: TRBJ2-2; D gene: .; CDR3 protein: CASSLLRETGELFF; CDR3 DNA: TGTGCCAGCAGCTTATTGAGGGAAACCGGGGAGCTGTTTTTT
V gene: TRBV5-1; clone size: few; J gene: TRBJ2-3; D gene: .; CDR3 protein: CASSVGPGADTQYF; CDR3 DNA: TGCGCCAGCAGCGTGGGACCGGGGGCAGATACGCAGTATTTT
V gene: TRBV28; clone size: few; J gene: TRBJ2-2; D gene: .; CDR3 protein: CASSRATGELFF; CDR3 DNA: TGTGCCAGCAGTCGGGCCACCGGGGAGCTGTTTTTT
V gene: TRBV29-1; clone size: .; J gene: TRBJ2-7; D gene: .; CDR3 protein: CSVEVATYEQYF; CDR3 DNA: TGCAGCGTTGAGGTAGCAACCTACGAGCAGTACTTC
V gene: TRBV5-1; clone size: many; J gene: TRBJ2-3; D gene: TRBD2; CDR3 protein: CASSPQAGAAADTQYF; CDR3 DNA: TGCGCCAGCAGCCCACAAGCGGGAGCAGCCGCAGATACGCAGTATTTT
V gene: TRBV29-1; clone size: few; J gene: TRBJ2-2; D gene: TRBD1; CDR3 protein: CSVETRGRGTGELFF; CDR3 DNA: TGCAGCGTTGAAACCAGGGGGCGAGGCACCGGGGAGCTGTTTTTT
V gene: TRBV28; clone size: few; J gene: TRBJ2-4; D gene: .; CDR3 protein: CASNRAGGPGIQYF; CDR3 DNA: TGTGCCAGCAACCGAGCGGGCGGGCCGGGCATTCAGTACTTC
V gene: TRBV12-3/TRBV12-4; clone size: .; J gene: TRBJ2-1; D gene: TRBD2; CDR3 protein: CASSRRGGLNEQFF; CDR3 DNA: TGTGCCAGCTCCCGGCGCGGGGGGCTCAATGAGCAGTTCTTC
V gene: TRBV2; clone size: few; J gene: TRBJ2-2; D gene: .; CDR3 protein: CASRQGYTGELFF; CDR3 DNA: TGTGCCAGCCGGCAGGGGTATACCGGGGAGCTGTTTTTT
V gene: TRBV29-1; clone size: few; J gene: TRBJ2-7; D gene: .; CDR3 protein: CSAVLSYEQYF; CDR3 DNA: TGCAGCGCCGTCCTGTCCTACGAGCAGTACTTC
V gene: TRBV7-2; clone size: .; J gene: TRBJ2-4; D gene: .; CDR3 protein: CASSGQIIQYF; CDR3 DNA: TGTGCCAGCAGCGGGCAGATCATTCAGTACTTC
V gene: TRBV20-1; clone size: few; J gene: TRBJ2-1; D gene: .; CDR3 protein: CSARSGRDPNEQFF; CDR3 DNA: TGCAGTGCCAGGTCGGGAAGGGATCCAAATGAGCAGTTCTTC
V gene: TRBV12-5; clone size: .; J gene: TRBJ1-4; D gene: .; CDR3 protein: CASGLEFGDGHNEKLFF; CDR3 DNA: TGTGCTAGTGGTTTGGAATTCGGTGACGGGCATAATGAAAAACTGTTTTTT
V gene: TRBV28; clone size: few; J gene: TRBJ2-4; D gene: .; CDR3 protein: CASRIRGSQNIQYF; CDR3 DNA: TGTGCCAGCAGGATCAGAGGTAGCCAAAACATTCAGTACTTC
V gene: TRBV29-1; clone size: few; J gene: TRBJ2-1; D gene: TRBD1; CDR3 protein: CSPSRTGENEQFF; CDR3 DNA: TGCAGCCCGTCACGGACAGGGGAGAATGAGCAGTTCTTC
V gene: TRBV5-1; clone size: few; J gene: TRBJ2-2; D gene: TRBD1; CDR3 protein: CASARIPGQGGTGELFF; CDR3 DNA: TGCGCCAGCGCCCGTATACCGGGACAGGGAGGCACCGGGGAGCTGTTTTTT
V gene: TRBV6-1; clone size: many; J gene: TRBJ2-1; D gene: TRBD2; CDR3 protein: CASVAAGGGYNEQFF; CDR3 DNA: TGTGCCAGCGTGGCGGCGGGAGGGGGGTACAATGAGCAGTTCTTC
V gene: TRBV6-2/TRBV6-3; clone size: few; J gene: TRBJ2-7; D gene: .; CDR3 protein: CASTLGIPYEQYF; CDR3 DNA: TGTGCCAGCACGTTGGGGATCCCCTACGAGCAGTACTTC
V gene: TRBV6-2/TRBV6-3; clone size: many; J gene: TRBJ1-1; D gene: .; CDR3 protein: CASSNKQVTATEAFF; CDR3 DNA: TGTGCCAGCAGTAACAAACAGGTGACGGCCACTGAAGCTTTCTTT
V gene: TRBV20-1; clone size: few; J gene: TRBJ2-1; D gene: TRBD1; CDR3 protein: CSAREGQGTYNEQFF; CDR3 DNA: TGCAGTGCTAGAGAGGGACAGGGAACGTACAATGAGCAGTTCTTC
V gene: TRBV2; clone size: once; J gene: TRBJ2-4; D gene: .; CDR3 protein: CASRQGSIQYF; CDR3 DNA: TGTGCCAGCAGGCAGGGGTCCATTCAGTACTTC
V gene: TRBV7-2; clone size: .; J gene: TRBJ1-5; D gene: .; CDR3 protein: CASSLARDQPQHF; CDR3 DNA: TGTGCCAGCAGCTTAGCTAGGGATCAGCCCCAGCATTTT
V gene: TRBV12-3/TRBV12-4; clone size: many; J gene: TRBJ2-1; D gene: TRBD2; CDR3 protein: CASSLHSGGNNEQFF; CDR3 DNA: TGTGCCAGCAGTCTCCATAGCGGGGGGAACAATGAGCAGTTCTTC
V gene: TRBV14; clone size: few; J gene: TRBJ2-1; D gene: .; CDR3 protein: CASSQVVAAYNEQFF; CDR3 DNA: TGTGCCAGCAGCCAAGTCGTAGCAGCCTACAATGAGCAGTTCTTC
V gene: TRBV28; clone size: many; J gene: TRBJ1-5; D gene: .; CDR3 protein: CASSKTVISNQPQHF; CDR3 DNA: TGTGCCAGCAGCAAGACAGTTATTAGCAATCAGCCCCAGCATTTT
V gene: TRBV18; clone size: few; J gene: TRBJ2-5; D gene: .; CDR3 protein: CASSPVETQYF; CDR3 DNA: TGTGCCAGCTCCCCCGTCGAGACCCAGTACTTC
V gene: TRBV12-3/TRBV12-4; clone size: few; J gene: TRBJ2-3; D gene: TRBD1; CDR3 protein: CASSLGQGAPSGRKADTQYF; CDR3 DNA: TGTGCCAGCAGTCTCGGACAGGGGGCGCCAAGCGGGAGAAAAGCAGATACGCAGTATTTT
V gene: TRBV11-2; clone size: .; J gene: TRBJ2-1; D gene: TRBD2; CDR3 protein: CASTIAGSGFF; CDR3 DNA: TGTGCCAGCACCATAGCGGGCTCGGGGTTCTTC
V gene: TRBV7-3; clone size: .; J gene: TRBJ2-2; D gene: .; CDR3 protein: CASSLWGSTGELFF; CDR3 DNA: TGTGCCAGCAGCTTATGGGGCAGCACCGGGGAGCTGTTTTTT
V gene: TRBV12-3/TRBV12-4; clone size: .; J gene: TRBJ1-1; D gene: .; CDR3 protein: CASSTDKNTEAFF; CDR3 DNA: TGTGCCAGCAGTACTGACAAGAACACTGAAGCTTTCTTT
V gene: TRBV27; clone size: .; J gene: TRBJ2-1; D gene: TRBD2; CDR3 protein: CASSLGLTSGRGQFF; CDR3 DNA: TGTGCCAGCAGTTTGGGTTTGACTAGCGGGAGGGGGCAGTTCTTC
V gene: TRBV12-3/TRBV12-4; clone size: few; J gene: TRBJ2-3; D gene: TRBD1; CDR3 protein: CASSPFDRGGTDTQYF; CDR3 DNA: TGTGCCAGCAGCCCCTTTGACAGGGGAGGCACAGATACGCAGTATTTT
V gene: TRBV3-1; clone size: .; J gene: TRBJ2-5; D gene: TRBD2; CDR3 protein: CASSPAGLAWETQYF; CDR3 DNA: TGTGCCAGCAGCCCTGCCGGACTAGCCTGGGAGACCCAGTACTTC
V gene: TRBV7-2; clone size: few; J gene: TRBJ2-4; D gene: .; CDR3 protein: CASSLAGVEGPIQYF; CDR3 DNA: TGTGCCAGCAGCTTAGCCGGCGTGGAGGGACCCATTCAGTACTTC
V gene: TRBV20-1; clone size: .; J gene: TRBJ2-1; D gene: TRBD2; CDR3 protein: CSAFLSGSDEQFF; CDR3 DNA: TGCAGTGCTTTCCTTAGCGGGAGCGATGAGCAGTTCTTC
V gene: TRBV5-1; clone size: .; J gene: TRBJ1-1; D gene: .; CDR3 protein: CASSLREGLNTEAFF; CDR3 DNA: TGCGCCAGCAGCCTCCGGGAGGGGCTAAACACTGAAGCTTTCTTT
V gene: TRBV12-3/TRBV12-4; clone size: .; J gene: TRBJ1-5; D gene: TRBD1; CDR3 protein: CASSKGGRQPQHF; CDR3 DNA: TGTGCCAGCAGCAAAGGGGGCCGACAGCCCCAGCATTTT
V gene: TRBV20-1; clone size: .; J gene: TRBJ2-4; D gene: TRBD2; CDR3 protein: CSAAPPGGRTNIQYF; CDR3 DNA: TGCAGTGCTGCCCCCCCGGGCGGGAGGACGAACATTCAGTACTTC
V gene: TRBV20-1; clone size: .; J gene: TRBJ2-3; D gene: TRBD1; CDR3 protein: CSAKRDDRGRADTQYF; CDR3 DNA: TGCAGTGCTAAGAGGGACGACAGGGGGCGCGCAGATACGCAGTATTTT